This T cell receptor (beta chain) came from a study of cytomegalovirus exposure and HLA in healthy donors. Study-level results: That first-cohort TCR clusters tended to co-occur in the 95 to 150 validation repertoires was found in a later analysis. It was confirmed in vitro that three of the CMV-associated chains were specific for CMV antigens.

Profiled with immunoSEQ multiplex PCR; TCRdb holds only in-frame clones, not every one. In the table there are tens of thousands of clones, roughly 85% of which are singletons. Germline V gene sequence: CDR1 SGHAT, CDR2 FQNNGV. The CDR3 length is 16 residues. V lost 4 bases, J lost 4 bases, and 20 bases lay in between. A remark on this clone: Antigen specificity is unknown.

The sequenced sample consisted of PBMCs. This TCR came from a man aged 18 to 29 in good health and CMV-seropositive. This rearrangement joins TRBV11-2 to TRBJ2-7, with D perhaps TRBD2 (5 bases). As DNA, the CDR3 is TGTGCCAGCAGCTCAGCGTTCCGGGCCACGGGATACGAGCAGTACTTC. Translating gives CASSSAFRATGYEQYF.